A selection of T cell receptor beta chains follows, all from one sample in a study of blood T cell repertoires in COVID-19. TCRdb keeps only in-frame clones here, not all; method: immunoSEQ multiplex PCR. Of 200,000 to 250,000 clones in the sample, over 80% were seen once. The sample comprised PBMCs or T cells enriched from blood (not recorded which). These receptors came from a woman aged 40 to 50 who had recovered from COVID-19. Each CDR3 is given with its conserved first and last residue. The order of the fields is D gene, J gene, clone size, V gene, CDR3 DNA, CDR3 protein. D genes are given only for firm matches. Not all rows give a size; the values are once, few, many and, for expanded clones, a class.

D: TRBD1; J: TRBJ1-1; size: .; V: TRBV28; DNA: TGTGCCAGCAGCAAATCCGGGACAGGGAACACTGAAGCTTTCTTT; CDR3: CASSKSGTGNTEAFF
D: .; J: TRBJ1-5; size: .; V: TRBV11-2; DNA: TGTGCCAGCAGCGGTACAGGGAGCAATCAGCCCCAGCATTTT; CDR3: CASSGTGSNQPQHF
D: .; J: TRBJ1-1; size: .; V: TRBV11-2; DNA: TGTGCCAGCAGCGTAGAGCTCGGTGAAGCTTTCTTT; CDR3: CASSVELGEAFF
D: .; J: TRBJ2-7; size: few; V: TRBV28; DNA: TGTGCCAGCAGTTTTGTCAGGGCCCTCTCCTACGAGCAGTACTTC; CDR3: CASSFVRALSYEQYF
D: .; J: TRBJ2-3; size: .; V: TRBV5-8; DNA: TGTGCCAGCAGCGCGCGGACAGTCCCAGGGGATACGCAGTATTTT; CDR3: CASSARTVPGDTQYF
D: .; J: TRBJ1-2; size: .; V: TRBV7-2; DNA: TGTGCCAGCAGCCCAAGGGGGGGCCTCTACACCTTC; CDR3: CASSPRGGLYTF
D: .; J: TRBJ1-1; size: .; V: TRBV7-6; DNA: TGTGCCAGCAGCTTAGCGAGCCGGGGGGGGAACACTGAAGCTTTCTTT; CDR3: CASSLASRGGNTEAFF
D: .; J: TRBJ2-2; size: .; V: TRBV7-9; DNA: TGTGCCAGCATGAGCTCCGCAGGGTTTACCGGGGAGCTGTTTTTT; CDR3: CASMSSAGFTGELFF
D: TRBD1; J: TRBJ1-5; size: .; V: TRBV7-2; DNA: TGTGCCAGCAGCTTAGCTTTAGGGGGCGGGCAGCCCCAGCATTTT; CDR3: CASSLALGGGQPQHF
D: .; J: TRBJ2-3; size: .; V: TRBV10-3; DNA: TGTGCCATCAGTGAGCTGGCGGAGACTAGCACAGATACGCAGTATTTT; CDR3: CAISELAETSTDTQYF
D: .; J: TRBJ1-5; size: .; V: TRBV30; DNA: TGTGCCTGGAGTGTCAGGGCGGATCAGCCCCAGCATTTT; CDR3: CAWSVRADQPQHF
D: .; J: TRBJ2-1; size: .; V: TRBV7-7; DNA: TGTGCCAGCAGCCATCTTCTAGCGCCAAATGAGCAGTTCTTC; CDR3: CASSHLLAPNEQFF
D: .; J: TRBJ2-2; size: .; V: TRBV10-1; DNA: TGCGCCAGCAGTGAGCCCGGCACCGGGGAGCTGTTTTTT; CDR3: CASSEPGTGELFF
D: .; J: TRBJ2-2; size: .; V: TRBV18; DNA: TGTGCCAGCTCCCGGACATCGAACACCGGGGAGCTGTTTTTT; CDR3: CASSRTSNTGELFF
D: TRBD1; J: TRBJ1-2; size: .; V: TRBV3-1/TRBV3-2; DNA: TGTGCCAGCAGCCAAGAGGACAGGGGGGAGGATGGCTACACCTTC; CDR3: CASSQEDRGEDGYTF
D: .; J: TRBJ2-7; size: many; V: TRBV6-2/TRBV6-3; DNA: TGTGCCAGCAGTTACTCGTATACTGCCTACGAGCAGTACTTC; CDR3: CASSYSYTAYEQYF
D: .; J: TRBJ1-5; size: .; V: TRBV28; DNA: TGTGCCAGCAGTCTTCCGGGTACCTCTAGCAATCAGCCCCAGCATTTT; CDR3: CASSLPGTSSNQPQHF
D: .; J: TRBJ2-1; size: once; V: TRBV28; DNA: TGTGCCAGCAGTTTATTTTCGGGAGCGAGCTCCTACAATGAGCAGTTCTTC; CDR3: CASSLFSGASSYNEQFF
D: .; J: TRBJ2-3; size: .; V: TRBV6-4; DNA: TGTGCCAGCAGTGTTACTCTCACAGATACGCAGTATTTT; CDR3: CASSVTLTDTQYF
D: TRBD1; J: TRBJ1-3; size: .; V: TRBV5-1; DNA: TGCGCCAGCAGCTCACAGGGGGCTGGAAACACCATATATTTT; CDR3: CASSSQGAGNTIYF
D: TRBD2; J: TRBJ2-3; size: once; V: TRBV10-3; DNA: TGTGCCATCAGGACCGGACTAGCGGGATGGACAGATACGCAGTATTTT; CDR3: CAIRTGLAGWTDTQYF
D: TRBD1; J: TRBJ2-3; size: .; V: TRBV2; DNA: TGTGCCAGCATGACAGGGGCCAGAGATACGCAGTATTTT; CDR3: CASMTGARDTQYF
D: .; J: TRBJ1-1; size: once; V: TRBV19; DNA: TGTGCCAGTAGTGATGGACAACGTGCCAGGACACACAACACTGAAGCTTTCTTT; CDR3: CASSDGQRARTHNTEAFF
D: TRBD1; J: TRBJ1-2; size: .; V: TRBV4-1; DNA: TGCGCCAGCAGCCAAGCCTCACAGGGGTTGAGCTATGGCTACACCTTC; CDR3: CASSQASQGLSYGYTF
D: TRBD2; J: TRBJ2-3; size: .; V: TRBV5-5; DNA: TGTGCCAGCAGCTTTACTAGCGGACTCACAGATACGCAGTATTTT; CDR3: CASSFTSGLTDTQYF